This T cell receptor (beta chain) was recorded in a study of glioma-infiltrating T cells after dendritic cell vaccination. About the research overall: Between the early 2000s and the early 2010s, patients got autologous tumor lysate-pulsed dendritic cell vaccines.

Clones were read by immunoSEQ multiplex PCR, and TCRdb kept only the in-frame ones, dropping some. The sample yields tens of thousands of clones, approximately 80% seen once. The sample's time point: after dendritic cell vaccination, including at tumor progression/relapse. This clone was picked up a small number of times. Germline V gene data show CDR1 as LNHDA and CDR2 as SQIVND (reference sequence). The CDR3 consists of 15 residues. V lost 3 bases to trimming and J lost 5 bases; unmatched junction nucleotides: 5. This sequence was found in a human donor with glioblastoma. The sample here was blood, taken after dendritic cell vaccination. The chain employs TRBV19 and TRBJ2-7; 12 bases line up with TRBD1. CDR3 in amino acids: CASSIRGQGADEQYF. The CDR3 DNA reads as TGTGCCAGTAGTATTAGGGGACAGGGGGCTGACGAGCAGTACTTC.